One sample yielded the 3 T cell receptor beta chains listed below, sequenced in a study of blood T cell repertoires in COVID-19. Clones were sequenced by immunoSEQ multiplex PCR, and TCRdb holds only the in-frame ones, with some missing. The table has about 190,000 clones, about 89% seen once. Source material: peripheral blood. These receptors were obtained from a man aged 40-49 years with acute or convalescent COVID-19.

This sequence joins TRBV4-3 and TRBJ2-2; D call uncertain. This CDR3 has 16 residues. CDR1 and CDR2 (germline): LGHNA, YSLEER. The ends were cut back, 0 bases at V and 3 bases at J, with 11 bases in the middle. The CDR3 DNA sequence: TGCGCCAGCAGCCAAGATCCCAGACTCGACACCGGGGAGCTGTTTTTT. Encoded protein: CASSQDPRLDTGELFF.

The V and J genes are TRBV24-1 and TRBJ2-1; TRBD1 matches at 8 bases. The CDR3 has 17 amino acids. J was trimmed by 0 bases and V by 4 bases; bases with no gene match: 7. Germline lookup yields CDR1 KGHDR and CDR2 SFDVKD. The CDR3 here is CATSEPRTGSSYNEQFF. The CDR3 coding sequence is TGTGCCACCAGTGAGCCCCGGACAGGGAGCTCCTACAATGAGCAGTTCTTC.

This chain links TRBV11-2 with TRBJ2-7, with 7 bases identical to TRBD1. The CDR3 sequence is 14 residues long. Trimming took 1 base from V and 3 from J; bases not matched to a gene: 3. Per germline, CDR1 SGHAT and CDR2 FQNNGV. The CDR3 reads CASSLGPGGYEQYF. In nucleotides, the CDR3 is TGTGCCAGCAGCTTAGGTCCAGGGGGCTACGAGCAGTACTTC.